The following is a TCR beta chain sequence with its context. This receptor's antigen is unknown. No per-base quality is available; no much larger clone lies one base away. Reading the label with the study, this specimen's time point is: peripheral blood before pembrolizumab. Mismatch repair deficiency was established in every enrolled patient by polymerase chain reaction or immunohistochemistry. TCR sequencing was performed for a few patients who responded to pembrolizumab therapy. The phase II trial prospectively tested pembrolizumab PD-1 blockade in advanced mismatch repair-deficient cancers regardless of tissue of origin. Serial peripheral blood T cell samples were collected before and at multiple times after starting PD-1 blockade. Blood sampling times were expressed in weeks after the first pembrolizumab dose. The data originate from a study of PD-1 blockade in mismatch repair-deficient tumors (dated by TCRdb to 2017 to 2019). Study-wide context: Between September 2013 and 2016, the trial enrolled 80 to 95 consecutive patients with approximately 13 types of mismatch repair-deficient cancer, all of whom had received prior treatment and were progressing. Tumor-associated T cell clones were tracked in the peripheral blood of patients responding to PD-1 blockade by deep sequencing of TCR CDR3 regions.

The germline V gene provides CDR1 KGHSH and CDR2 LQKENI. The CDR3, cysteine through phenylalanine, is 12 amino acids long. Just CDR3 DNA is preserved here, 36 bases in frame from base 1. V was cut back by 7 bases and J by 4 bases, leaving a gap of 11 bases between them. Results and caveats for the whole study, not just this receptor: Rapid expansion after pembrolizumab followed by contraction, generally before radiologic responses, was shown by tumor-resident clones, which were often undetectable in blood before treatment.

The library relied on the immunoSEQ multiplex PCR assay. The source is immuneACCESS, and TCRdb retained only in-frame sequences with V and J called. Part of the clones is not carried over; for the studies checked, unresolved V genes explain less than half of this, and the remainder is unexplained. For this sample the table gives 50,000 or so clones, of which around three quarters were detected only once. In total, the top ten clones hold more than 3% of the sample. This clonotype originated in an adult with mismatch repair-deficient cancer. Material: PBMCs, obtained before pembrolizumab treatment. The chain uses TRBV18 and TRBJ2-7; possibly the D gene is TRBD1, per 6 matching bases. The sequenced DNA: TGTGCCAGCTTCCCAGGGGAATACGAGCAGTACTTC. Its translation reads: CASFPGEYEQYF.